The entry that follows covers one T cell receptor beta chain sequence. This sample is drawn from a study of blood T cell repertoires in COVID-19. The CDR3 length is 11 residues. Germline V gene data show CDR1 as LNHNV and CDR2 as YYDKDF (reference sequence). The V gene lost 3 bases and the J gene lost 14 bases, with 11 bases spanning the gap. Assay: immunoSEQ multiplex PCR; the TCRdb copy retains only in-frame clones and omits some. This table holds about 270,000 clones, around 90% found once. The rearrangement uses TRBV15 and TRBJ2-1, with a tentative D call TRBD2 (5 bases). The sample consisted of PBMCs or T cells enriched from blood (not recorded which). The sequence derives from a woman between 25 and 40 years old with acute COVID-19. Here the CDR3 reads CATSSSGIEFF. The CDR3 DNA is TGTGCCACCAGCAGCTCGGGAATTGAGTTCTTC.